This TCR beta chain was sequenced in a study of cytomegalovirus exposure and HLA in healthy donors. Whole-study results and caveats: TCR beta sequences reportedly predicted most subjects' HLA-A and HLA-B alleles accurately. According to reports, the classifier identified cytomegalovirus status with high specificity and sensitivity. An assumption of roughly uniform sequencing depth across donors underlay the presence/absence analyses.

Of note for this clone: Antigen: not known.

Researchers ran the PCR with 60 Vbeta and 13 Jbeta primers. Libraries were prepared by immunoSEQ multiplex PCR; TCRdb keeps only in-frame clonotypes and omits some of them. Altogether approximately 110,000 clones are present, 65% to 75% being singletons, with the ten largest covering 9.5% to 13%. This CDR3 is built from 15 residues. Germline CDR1 reads MNHEY; CDR2 reads SVGAGI. The V and J ends lost 5 bases and 16 bases respectively, with 27 bases between them. The chain employs TRBV6-5 and TRBJ2-1; possible D gene TRBD2, 5 bases. The sequence derives from a man in his forties or fifties in good health and CMV-seropositive. Input material: PBMCs. CDR3 nucleotides: TGTGCCAGCAGTCACGACGAGGGAGTTCTTCCGTCCCACTTCTTC. Its translation: CASSHDEGVLPSHFF.